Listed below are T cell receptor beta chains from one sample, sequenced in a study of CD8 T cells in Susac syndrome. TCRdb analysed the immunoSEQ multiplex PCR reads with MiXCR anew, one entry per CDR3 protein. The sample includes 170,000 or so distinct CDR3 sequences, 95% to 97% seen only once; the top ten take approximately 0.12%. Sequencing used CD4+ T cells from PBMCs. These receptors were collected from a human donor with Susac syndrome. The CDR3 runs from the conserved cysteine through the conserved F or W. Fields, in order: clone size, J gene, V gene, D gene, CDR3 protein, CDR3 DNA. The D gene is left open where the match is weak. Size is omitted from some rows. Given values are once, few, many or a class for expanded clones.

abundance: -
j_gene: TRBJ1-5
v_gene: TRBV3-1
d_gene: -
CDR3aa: CASSQELTQNQPQHF
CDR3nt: TGTGCCAGCAGCCAAGAATTGACTCAAAATCAGCCCCAGCATTTT

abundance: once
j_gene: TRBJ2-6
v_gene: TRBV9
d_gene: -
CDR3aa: CASSGPGTSGANVLTF
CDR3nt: TGTGCCAGCAGCGGACCCGGAACTTCTGGGGCCAACGTCCTGACTTTC

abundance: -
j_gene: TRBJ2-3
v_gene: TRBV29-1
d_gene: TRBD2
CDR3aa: CSVDDSSGGNTQYF
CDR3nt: TGCAGCGTTGACGACTCTAGCGGAGGAAATACGCAGTATTTT

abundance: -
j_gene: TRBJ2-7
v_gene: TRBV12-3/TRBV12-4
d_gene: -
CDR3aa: CASSPTPDWYEQYF
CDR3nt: TGTGCCAGCAGCCCTACTCCCGATTGGTACGAGCAGTACTTC

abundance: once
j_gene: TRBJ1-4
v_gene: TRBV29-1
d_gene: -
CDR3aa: CSVEGRGEEKLFF
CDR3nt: TGCAGCGTTGAAGGCAGGGGTGAAGAAAAACTGTTTTTT

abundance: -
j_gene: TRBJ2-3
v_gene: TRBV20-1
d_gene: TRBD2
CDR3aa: CSARVLAGGPRTDTQYF
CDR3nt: TGCAGTGCTAGAGTATTAGCGGGGGGTCCTCGCACAGATACGCAGTATTTT

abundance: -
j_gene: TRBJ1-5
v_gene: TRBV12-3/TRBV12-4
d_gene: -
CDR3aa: CASSLNVGTNQPQHF
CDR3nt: TGTGCCAGCAGTTTGAATGTGGGGACCAATCAGCCCCAGCATTTT

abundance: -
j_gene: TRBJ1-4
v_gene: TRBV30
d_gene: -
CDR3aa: CAWSVLGKGEKLFF
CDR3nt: TGTGCCTGGAGTGTACTCGGGAAGGGTGAAAAACTGTTTTTT

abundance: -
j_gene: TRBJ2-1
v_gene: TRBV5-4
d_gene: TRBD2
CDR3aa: CASSSGLAGGSYNEQFF
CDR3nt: TGTGCCAGCAGCTCCGGACTAGCGGGGGGGTCCTACAATGAGCAGTTCTTC

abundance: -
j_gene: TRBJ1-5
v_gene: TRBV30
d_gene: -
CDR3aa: CAWTQENSNQPQHF
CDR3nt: TGTGCCTGGACCCAGGAAAATAGCAATCAGCCCCAGCATTTT